This TCR beta chain came from a study of blood T cell repertoires in COVID-19 (dated by TCRdb to the early 2020s). Regarding the complete study: Collaborator samples came from the United States, Italy and Spain and covered acute and convalescent phases of COVID-19. Sample metadata almost always included a de-identified subject ID, COVID-19 status, age in years and sex. A freely available public database, intended as a resource for researchers studying the immune response to SARS-CoV-2, is where the repertoires were released. Where available, HLA class I and class II types were obtained from metadata supplied by the sample provider rather than from assay-based typing. The samples were drawn from two sources: the first 160 participants of the ongoing ImmuneRACE study, and over 950 subjects contributed by 6 global collaborators. The material from the prospective study consisted of cDNA or gDNA derived from T cells, B-cell-depleted T cells, or PBMCs. Deeply sampled blood TCRbeta repertoires from subjects exposed to, actively infected with, or recovered from COVID-19 were included in the dataset.

TCRbeta CDR3 regions were amplified from genomic DNA using the immunoSEQ Assay, a bias-controlled multiplex PCR. The published analysis was carried out like this. The number of nucleated cells in each sample was estimated by amplification of reference gene primers within the assay. Sequence reads were collapsed and filtered to measure the absolute abundance of every unique TCRbeta CDR3 rearrangement. For each sample, productive Simpson clonality was calculated as the square root of Simpson's diversity index over productive rearrangements. What TCRdb holds here is the immuneACCESS table cut down to in-frame rearrangements. Part of the clones is not present; checked against another copy, under half of the missing clones reflect an unresolved V gene, and the others are unexplained. That table furnishes V, J and clone size, whereas the DNA furnished D and trimming. This sample comprises roughly 180,000 clones, more than 80% of them detected only once. The leading ten clones occupy 5% to 8% of the sample.

General findings and caveats noted by the study authors: How much clinical and demographic metadata was included differed by source and by participant, and the metadata was provided uncurated.

This clone was detected a few times. Which antigen it targets is not known. No much larger clone is present one base from it, and per-base qualities are unavailable. The germline V gene (reference sequence) yields GTSNPN for CDR1 and SVGIG for CDR2. From the cysteine up to the phenylalanine, the CDR3 has a length of 13 residues. CDR3 DNA only is kept here, 39 bases in frame from base 1. For this chain, trimming is 3 bases at the V end and 0 bases at the J end, and the number of junction bases without a gene match is 1. Participants in the prospective study were enrolled through a virtual design, were aged roughly 18 to 90 years, and lived in roughly 24 United States geographic areas. In the prospective study, cohorts were assigned on the basis of participant-reported clinical history obtained from a screening survey and a study questionnaire. ImmuneRACE Cohort 3 recovered participants were defined by two consecutive negative NP/OP PCR tests, healthcare professional clearance, or symptom resolution. Each participant in the prospective study had whole blood, serum and a nasopharyngeal or oropharyngeal swab collected by mobile phlebotomists. Over an approximately 2-month period, participants in the prospective study had the option of providing additional blood draws and questionnaires. Before DNA extraction, blood samples from the prospective study were shipped at room temperature or frozen.

Sequenced sample: PBMCs or T cells enriched from blood (not recorded which). The sequence was collected from a man between 35 and 55 years old who had recovered from COVID-19. The rearrangement joined TRBV30 to TRBJ1-2; TRBD1 aligns with 7 central bases. The DNA sequence reads TGTGCCTGGAGCGGGACAGCTAACTATGGCTACACCTTC. It translates to CAWSGTANYGYTF. Reference TRBV30 and TRBJ1-2 genes cover what lies past the CDR3, so the full variable domain is SQTIHQWPATLVQPVGSPLSLECTVEGTSNPNLYWYRQAAGRGLQLLFYSVGIGQISSEVPQNLSASRPQDRQFILSSKKLLLSDSGFYLCAWSGTANYGYTFGSGTRLTVV.